The TCR beta chain described here comes from a study of Ad26.COV2.S vaccination and SARS-CoV-2 variants. About the research overall: Once or twice, 56 days apart, Ad26.COV2.S was delivered intramuscularly.

This clone was detected only once. Treatment denoted: around 19 received Ad26.COV2.S at low or high dose, single or two shots; roughly five received placebo; per-sample allocation not given. Sample collection was performed on day 63 after the first vaccine or placebo injection. Cohort 1b enrolled adults aged 18-55 years in Boston. There are 11 residues in the CDR3. The germline V gene has CDR1 SGHDT and CDR2 YYEEEE. With 4 bases removed from V and 5 bases from J, the gap between germline ends came to 6 bases. Repertoires were generated with immunoSEQ multiplex PCR, while TCRdb's copy carries only in-frame clones and drops some. This sample carries 380,000 or so clones, around nine tenths of them seen once, and the ten largest clones take roughly a tenth.

This TCR was recovered from a person between 18 and 65 years old who received the Ad26.COV2.S COVID-19 vaccine or a placebo. The material was peripheral blood, obtained in a trial of Ad26.COV2.S vaccine versus placebo. The chain links TRBV5-6 to TRBJ2-5; D is unresolved. Here the CDR3 DNA reads TGTGCCAGCAGCCGCCGGGAGACCCAGTACTTC. As protein: CASSRRETQYF. The full variable domain, its missing parts supplied by reference TRBV5-6 and TRBJ2-5, is DAGVTQSPTHLIKTRGQQVTLRCSPKSGHDTVSWYQQALGQGPQFIFQYYEEEERQRGNFPDRFSGHQFPNYSSELNVNALLLGDSALYLCASSRRETQYFGPGTRLLVL.